The rows below give T cell receptor beta chains drawn from one sample of a study of early stage breast cancer tumors. Sequenced by immunoSEQ multiplex PCR; TCRdb stores in-frame clones only, minus some. The sample consists of about 28,000 clones, roughly 80% of them appearing once. Sequencing was done on a sample of blood. Every receptor here comes from a person between 60 and 70 years old with breast cancer. CDR3s include the opening cysteine and the closing phenylalanine or tryptophan. A D gene is named only where the DNA matches it firmly. Only some rows state a clone size, as once, few, many or a class for expanded clones.

>TRBD2|TRBV30|-|TRBJ2-2
TGTGCCTGGAGTCCCTTCACTAGCGGGGGGGCGGGGGGGGAGCTGTTTTTT
CAWSPFTSGGAGGELFF
>TRBD2|TRBV11-3|-|TRBJ2-2
TGTGCCAGCGGGAGGGCCTTCTCGAAGGCCGGGGAGCTGTTTTTT
CASGRAFSKAGELFF
>TRBD2|TRBV10-3|-|TRBJ2-2
TGTGCCATCAGCGGGGGACTAGCGGGGTTAGGGGAGCTGTTTTTT
CAISGGLAGLGELFF
>TRBD1|TRBV19|-|TRBJ1-3
TGTGCCAGTAGTACTTCAGGGGGAGCTGGAAACACCATATATTTT
CASSTSGGAGNTIYF
>-|TRBV29-1|few|TRBJ1-1
TGCAGCGTACAGTACACTGAAGCTTTCTTT
CSVQYTEAFF
>TRBD1|TRBV27|-|TRBJ1-1
TGTGCCAGCAGTTTATCCGGGACAGGGGGCCTTCAAGCTTTCTTT
CASSLSGTGGLQAFF
>TRBD2|TRBV2|few|TRBJ2-5
TGTGCCAGCAGCGAGGGGCGGAGCGGGAGACAAGAGACCCAGTACTTC
CASSEGRSGRQETQYF
>TRBD1|TRBV7-2|-|TRBJ2-7
TGTGCCAGCAGCTCCCGGGTGGGGACAGGATACGAGCAGTACTTC
CASSSRVGTGYEQYF
>TRBD1|TRBV30|-|TRBJ2-7
TGTGCCTGGAGAGTCCCGGGACAGGGGATCCACGAGCAGTACTTC
CAWRVPGQGIHEQYF
>TRBD1|TRBV30|-|TRBJ1-5
TGTGCCTGGAGTGTAGCAGGGGGCGAAGGCAATCAGCCCCAGCATTTT
CAWSVAGGEGNQPQHF
>-|TRBV4-3|-|TRBJ1-1
TGCGCCAGCAGCCAAGATCGCGGTGGCGGGAGGCGAGCTTTCTTT
CASSQDRGGGRRAFF
>TRBD2|TRBV2|-|TRBJ2-7
TGTGCCAGTTCCGGGGGCGGGAGGGCCCCGGATTACGAGCAGTACTTC
CASSGGGRAPDYEQYF